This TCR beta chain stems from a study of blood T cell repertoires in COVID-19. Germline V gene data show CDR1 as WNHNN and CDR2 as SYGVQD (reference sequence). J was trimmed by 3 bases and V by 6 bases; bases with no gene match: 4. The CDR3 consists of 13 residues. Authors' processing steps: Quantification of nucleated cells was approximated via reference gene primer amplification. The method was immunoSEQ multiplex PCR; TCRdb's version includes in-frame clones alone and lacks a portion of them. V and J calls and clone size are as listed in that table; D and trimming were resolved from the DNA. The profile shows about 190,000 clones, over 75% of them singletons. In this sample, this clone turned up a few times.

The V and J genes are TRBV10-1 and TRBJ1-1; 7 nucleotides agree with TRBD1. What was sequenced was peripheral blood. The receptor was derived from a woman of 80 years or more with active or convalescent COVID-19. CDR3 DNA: TGCGCCAGCAGGACAGGGCTGGACACTGAAGCTTTCTTT. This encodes CASRTGLDTEAFF.